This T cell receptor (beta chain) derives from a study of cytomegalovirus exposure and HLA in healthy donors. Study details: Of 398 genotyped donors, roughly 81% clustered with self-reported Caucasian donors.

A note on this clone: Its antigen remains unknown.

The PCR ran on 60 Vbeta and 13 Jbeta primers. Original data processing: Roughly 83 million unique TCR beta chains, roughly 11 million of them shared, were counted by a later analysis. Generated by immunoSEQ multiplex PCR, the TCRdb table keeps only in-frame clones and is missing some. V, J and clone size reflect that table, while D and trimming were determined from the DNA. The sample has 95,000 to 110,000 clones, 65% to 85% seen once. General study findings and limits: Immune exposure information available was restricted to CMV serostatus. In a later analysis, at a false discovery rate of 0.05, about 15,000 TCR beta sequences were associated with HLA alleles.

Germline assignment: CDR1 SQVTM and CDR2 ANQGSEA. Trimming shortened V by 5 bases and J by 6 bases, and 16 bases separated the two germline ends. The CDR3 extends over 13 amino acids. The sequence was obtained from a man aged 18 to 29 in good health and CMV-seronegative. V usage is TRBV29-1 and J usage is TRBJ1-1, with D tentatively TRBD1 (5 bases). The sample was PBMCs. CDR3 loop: CSVQGAGHPEAFF. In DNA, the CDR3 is TGCAGCGTTCAGGGTGCAGGGCACCCTGAAGCTTTCTTT. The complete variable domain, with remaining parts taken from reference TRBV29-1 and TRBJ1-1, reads SAVISQKPSRDICQRGTSLTIQCQVDSQVTMMFWYRQQPGQSLTLIATANQGSEATYESGFVIDKFPISRPNLTFSTLTVSNMSPEDSSIYLCSVQGAGHPEAFFGQGTRLTVV.